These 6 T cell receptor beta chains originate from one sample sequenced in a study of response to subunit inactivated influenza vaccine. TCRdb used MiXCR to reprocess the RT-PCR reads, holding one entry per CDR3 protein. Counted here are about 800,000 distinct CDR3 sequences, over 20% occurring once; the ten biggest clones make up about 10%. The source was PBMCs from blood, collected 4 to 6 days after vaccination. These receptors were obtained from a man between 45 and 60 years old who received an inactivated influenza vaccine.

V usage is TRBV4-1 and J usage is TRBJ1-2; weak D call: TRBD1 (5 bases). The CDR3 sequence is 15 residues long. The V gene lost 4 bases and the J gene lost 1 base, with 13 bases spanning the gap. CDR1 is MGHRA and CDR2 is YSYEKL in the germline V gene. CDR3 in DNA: TGCGCCAGCAGCCCCGGGACGGGGATTAACTATGGCTACACCTTC. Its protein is CASSPGTGINYGYTF.

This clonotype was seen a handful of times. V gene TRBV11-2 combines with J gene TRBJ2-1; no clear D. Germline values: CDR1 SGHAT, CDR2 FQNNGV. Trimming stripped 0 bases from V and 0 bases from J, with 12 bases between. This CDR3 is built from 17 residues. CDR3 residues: CASSLDSGTSSYNEQFF. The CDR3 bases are TGTGCCAGCAGCTTAGATTCGGGCACGAGCTCCTACAATGAGCAGTTCTTC.

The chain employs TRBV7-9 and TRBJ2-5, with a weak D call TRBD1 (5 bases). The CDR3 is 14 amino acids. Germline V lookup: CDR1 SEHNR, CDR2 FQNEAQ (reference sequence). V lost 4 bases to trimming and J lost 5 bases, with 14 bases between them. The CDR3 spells CASSSDDSTETQYF. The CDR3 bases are TGTGCCAGCAGCTCGGATGACAGTACGGAGACCCAGTACTTC.

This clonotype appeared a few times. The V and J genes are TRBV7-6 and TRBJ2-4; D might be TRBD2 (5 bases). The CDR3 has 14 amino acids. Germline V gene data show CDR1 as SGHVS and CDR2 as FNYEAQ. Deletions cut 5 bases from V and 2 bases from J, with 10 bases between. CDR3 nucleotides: TGTGCCAGCAGCCCCGGGGAATCCAAAAACATTCAGTACTTC. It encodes CASSPGESKNIQYF.

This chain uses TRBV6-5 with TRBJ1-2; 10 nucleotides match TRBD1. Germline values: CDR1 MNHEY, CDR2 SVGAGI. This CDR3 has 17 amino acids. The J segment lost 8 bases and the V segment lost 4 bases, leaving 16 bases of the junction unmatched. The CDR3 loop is CASSFRDRGGSGKGYTF. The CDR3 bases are TGTGCCAGCAGTTTCCGGGACAGGGGTGGTTCTGGGAAAGGCTACACCTTC.

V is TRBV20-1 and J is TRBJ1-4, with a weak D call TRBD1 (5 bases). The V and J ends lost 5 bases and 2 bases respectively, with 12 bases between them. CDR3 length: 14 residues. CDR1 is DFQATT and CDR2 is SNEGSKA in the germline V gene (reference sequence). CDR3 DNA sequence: TGCAGTGCTCGGTCTCGGGGGACTAATGAAAAACTGTTTTTT. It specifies CSARSRGTNEKLFF.